A selection of T cell receptor beta chains follows, all from one sample in a study of human CD8 memory T cell subsets. For each CDR3 protein, TCRdb gives one entry from its re-call of the 5' RACE reads, without DNA. The ten most abundant clones cover about 32% of a sample with approximately 3,700 distinct CDR3 sequences. Sequenced input: CD8+ effector memory T cells (TEM) sorted from PBMCs. These receptor sequences come from a human donor in good health. Both conserved end residues are part of each CDR3. Size tells how often a clone was seen (once, few, many) or the class of an expanded clone, and some rows leave it out.

- TRBJ2-7 TRBV7-6 CASSLTASGTASYEQYF
- TRBJ2-1 TRBV27 CASSLGGAVYNEQFF
- TRBJ2-7 TRBV25-1 CASSERGSEQYF
- TRBJ2-2 TRBV24-1 CATSDVRLADGNTGELFF
medium-sized TRBJ2-7 TRBV20-1 CSTGTPGQGINEQYF
- TRBJ2-3 TRBV29-1 CSVTDSLITDTQYF
medium-sized TRBJ2-1 TRBV11-1 CASRFDRGSVGEQFF
- TRBJ2-3 TRBV11-2 CASSLVGGAGVGDTQYF
medium-sized TRBJ1-1 TRBV12-3/TRBV12-4 CASSLTGGGTEAFF
- TRBJ2-3 TRBV27 CASSRGASTDTQYF
- TRBJ1-3 TRBV2 CASSDVGTIYF